These 5 T cell receptor beta chains originate from one sample sequenced in a study of blood T cell repertoires in COVID-19 (dated by TCRdb to about 2020). The library was obtained by the immunoSEQ multiplex PCR assay. In its TCRdb copy, this immuneACCESS table keeps in-frame sequences only and misses some clones. Where compared with another copy, unresolved V genes explain less than half of these, and the others have no known cause. The sample has more than 130,000 clones on record, under 85% of them singletons. The top ten hold approximately 9% of the sample. Input material: peripheral blood. The receptor source for this set is a woman older than 75 in a cohort sampled during active or convalescent COVID-19.

Only a few counts were recorded for this clone. J is TRBJ2-6 and V is TRBV7-9, with 7 bases fitting TRBD1. The CDR3 runs 15 residues. Losses at the gene ends were 5 bases for V and 3 bases for J; bases not matched to a gene: 4. Germline lookup yields CDR1 SEHNR and CDR2 FQNEAQ (reference sequence). The CDR3 region is CASSLTGYGANVLTF. The CDR3 nucleotides read TGTGCCAGCAGCCTGACAGGGTATGGGGCCAACGTCCTGACTTTC.

This chain connects TRBV7-3 to TRBJ2-2; D uncertain. The V end was cut by 3 bases, the J end by 4 bases, with 9 bases between. CDR3 length: 14 amino acids. Per germline, CDR1 SGHTA and CDR2 FQGTGA. The CDR3 is CASSFGLGTGELFF. CDR3 nucleotides: TGTGCCAGCAGCTTCGGTCTCGGCACCGGGGAGCTGTTTTTT. The full variable domain, rest sourced from reference TRBV7-3 and TRBJ2-2, is GAGVSQTPSNKVTEKGKYVELRCDPISGHTALYWYRQSLGQGPEFLIYFQGTGAADDSGLPNDRFFAVRPEGSVSTLKIQRTERGDSAVYLCASSFGLGTGELFFGEGSRLTVL.

The chain has TRBV4-1 and TRBJ1-2, with 8 nucleotides matching TRBD1. Per germline, CDR1 MGHRA and CDR2 YSYEKL. The CDR3 extends over 16 amino acids. Germline trimming cut 2 bases from V and 7 bases from J; bases unmatched to any gene: 12. DNA for the CDR3: TGCGCCAGCAGCCAAAGTGAAGCAGGGGGCGAGGGTGGCTACACCTTC. It codes for CASSQSEAGGEGGYTF.

V usage is TRBV5-1 and J usage is TRBJ1-1; D gene uncertain. This CDR3 region has 14 residues. Germline CDR1 is SGHRS and CDR2 is YFSETQ. The V and J ends lost 7 bases and 3 bases respectively, with 16 bases between them. The CDR3 spells CASRLYLDDTEAFF. In nucleotides, the CDR3 is TGCGCCAGCCGACTATATCTTGACGACACTGAAGCTTTCTTT.

This chain uses TRBV6-4 with TRBJ1-6; D may be TRBD1 (6 bases). The CDR3 loop spans 17 amino acids. Germline V gene data show CDR1 as MRHNA and CDR2 as SNTAGT. V dropped 10 bases and J dropped 0 bases, with 19 bases sitting between them. CDR3 residues: CATSPGHGGSYNSPLHF. The DNA of the CDR3 is TGTGCCACTTCCCCGGGACACGGAGGCTCCTATAATTCACCCCTCCACTTT.